Listed here are 23 T cell receptor beta chains from one sample, sequenced in a study of cytomegalovirus exposure and HLA in healthy donors. 13 Jbeta primers and 60 Vbeta primers were used for the PCR. The assay was immunoSEQ multiplex PCR, and TCRdb's table has in-frame clones only and misses some. The data show about 150,000 clones, 60% to 80% seen once. The sample taken for sequencing was PBMCs. These TCRs come from a male donor in good health and CMV-seronegative.

Only a few counts were recorded for this clone. V is TRBV12-2 and J is TRBJ2-7; the DNA was not used to check the table's D call, TRBD1. TRBV12-2 is a recognized pseudogene. The CDR3 extends over 17 amino acids. CDR3 coding DNA: TGTGCAAGTCGCTTAGCTCCACACGATCGACAGGGCTACGAGCAGTACTTC. It translates to CASRLAPHDRQGYEQYF.

This clone was observed a few times. This chain uses TRBV6-6 with TRBJ2-5; 9 bases fit TRBD2. CDR1 MNHNY and CDR2 SVGAGI come from the germline V gene (reference sequence). V shed 5 bases and J 3 bases; nucleotides not matched to a gene: 7. The CDR3 is 15 amino acids. The CDR3 nucleotides read TGTGCCAGCAGTGATCCGGCTAGCGGGGAAGAGACCCAGTACTTC. Its translation: CASSDPASGEETQYF.

This rearrangement joins TRBV19 to TRBJ2-7; the match to TRBD2 covers 8 bases. Per the germline V gene, CDR1 is LNHDA and CDR2 is SQIVND (reference sequence). This CDR3 has 13 amino acids. The V segment lost 4 bases and the J segment 7 bases; nucleotides outside the gene matches: 6. In nucleotides, the CDR3 is TGTGCCAGTAGTAGCGGGGGGATGCGAGAGCAGTACTTC. This encodes CASSSGGMREQYF.

In nucleotides, the CDR3 is TGTGCCAGCAGCCGGGACACCGCCGGCGAGCAGTACTTC. Residues: CASSRDTAGEQYF. The chain joins TRBV5-4 to TRBJ2-7, with a weak D call TRBD1 (6 bases). From germline, CDR1 is SGHNT and CDR2 YYREEE (reference sequence). The CDR3 has 13 residues. V was cut by 4 bases and J by 6 bases, with 14 bases left in between.

This clone has a handful of counts. The chain links TRBV7-9 to TRBJ2-7; tentative D call: TRBD2 (6 bases). Germline CDR1 and CDR2: SEHNR and FQNEAQ (reference sequence). The CDR3 sequence is 13 residues long. The V and J ends lost 1 base and 5 bases respectively, with 9 bases between them. The CDR3 coding sequence is TGTGCCAGCAGCTTAGGGAGGAGGGACGAGCAGTACTTC. Protein: CASSLGRRDEQYF.

V usage is TRBV7-2 and J usage is TRBJ2-7, with no clear D. The V gene lost 7 bases and the J gene lost 0 bases, with 19 bases spanning the gap. Germline CDR1 reads SGHTA; CDR2 reads FQGNSA. This CDR3 is built from 16 residues. The CDR3: CASKVTAAASSYEQYF. The CDR3 nucleotides read TGTGCCAGCAAAGTTACGGCGGCGGCCAGCTCCTACGAGCAGTACTTC.

This clone was observed a few times. The V gene is TRBV12-5, the J gene TRBJ2-7, with D perhaps TRBD1 (5 bases). Trimming left V 0 bases short and J 2 bases short, with 20 bases between. CDR1 is LGHNT, CDR2 FRNRAP, per germline. The CDR3 loop spans 18 amino acids. The CDR3 sequence is CASGLVQETIGHTYEQYF. The CDR3 region has the DNA TGTGCTAGTGGTTTGGTACAGGAGACAATTGGACACACCTACGAGCAGTACTTC.

The V call is TRBV5-1, the J call TRBJ2-1, with TRBD1 identical over 12 bases. The J segment lost 2 bases and the V segment lost 4 bases, leaving 4 bases of the junction unmatched. This CDR3 comprises 16 residues. Germline CDR1 and CDR2: SGHRS and YFSETQ. CDR3 nucleotide sequence: TGCGCCAGCAGCCCTGGGACAGGGGGCCCCTACAATGAGCAGTTCTTC. Residues: CASSPGTGGPYNEQFF. The variable domain in full, with the rest retrieved from reference TRBV5-1 and TRBJ2-1, is KAGVTQTPRYLIKTRGQQVTLSCSPISGHRSVSWYQQTPGQGLQFLFEYFSETQRNKGNFPGRFSGRQFSNSRSEMNVSTLELGDSALYLCASSPGTGGPYNEQFFGPGTRLTVL.

The rearrangement joins TRBV9 to TRBJ2-2, with D possibly being TRBD2 (7 bases). V was cut by 0 bases and J by 6 bases, with 18 bases left in between. The germline gives CDR1 SGDLS, CDR2 YYNGEE. The CDR3 loop spans 17 amino acids. CDR3 loop: CASSVGGGGRTAGELFF. CDR3 DNA: TGTGCCAGCAGCGTAGGGGGAGGGGGTAGAACGGCCGGGGAGCTGTTTTTT.

Here the CDR3 reads CASREAGGTYNEQFF. The DNA for the CDR3 is TGCGCCAGCAGGGAAGCGGGGGGGACCTACAATGAGCAGTTCTTC. The chain employs TRBV5-1 and TRBJ2-1, with TRBD2 matching over 10 bases. Germline CDR1 is SGHRS and CDR2 is YFSETQ. This CDR3 is built from 15 residues. With V trimmed by 5 bases and J by 2 bases, 4 bases remained unmatched. The whole variable domain, filled in from reference TRBV5-1 and TRBJ2-1, reads KAGVTQTPRYLIKTRGQQVTLSCSPISGHRSVSWYQQTPGQGLQFLFEYFSETQRNKGNFPGRFSGRQFSNSRSEMNVSTLELGDSALYLCASREAGGTYNEQFFGPGTRLTVL.

This rearrangement joins TRBV10-3 to TRBJ2-5; 8 positions agree with TRBD2. The CDR3 covers 19 residues. Germline lookup yields CDR1 ENHRY and CDR2 SYGVKD. With 5 bases clipped from V and 5 bases from J, the junction kept 22 bases outside the gene matches. CDR3 residues: CAISIVQWPPSGSGETQYF. The CDR3 DNA is TGTGCCATCAGTATAGTCCAATGGCCACCAAGCGGGAGCGGTGAGACCCAGTACTTC.

This rearrangement joins TRBV7-8 to TRBJ2-6; TRBD2 matches at 8 bases. The CDR3 consists of 18 residues. The V segment lost 5 bases and the J segment 1 base; nucleotides outside the gene matches: 10. In germline, CDR1 is SGHVS, CDR2 FQNEAQ. CDR3 in DNA: TGTGCCAGCAGCCCTCCGGGACTAGATTTTTCTGGGGCCAACGTCCTGACTTTC. Its protein is CASSPPGLDFSGANVLTF.

CDR3 bases: TGTGCCAGCAGCTTTAATCCAGCGGGGGTCGGTGGGAATACGCAGTATTTT. Residues: CASSFNPAGVGGNTQYF. V gene TRBV7-2 combines with J gene TRBJ2-3; 8 bases are shared with TRBD2. Looked up from germline, CDR1 is SGHTA and CDR2 is FQGNSA. This CDR3 has 17 amino acids. With V trimmed by 3 bases and J by 7 bases, 15 bases remained unmatched.

The V and J genes are TRBV7-2 and TRBJ2-7; 12 positions agree with TRBD2. The germline CDR1 and CDR2 sequences are SGHTA and FQGNSA. Trimming removed 1 base from V and 2 bases from J; junction bases left unmatched: 3. CDR3 length equals 16 residues. The CDR3 is CASSLGASGRAYEQYF. The DNA of the CDR3 is TGTGCCAGCAGCTTAGGGGCTAGCGGGAGGGCCTACGAGCAGTACTTC.

This sequence joins TRBV5-6 and TRBJ2-7; D is possibly TRBD1 (5 bases). Trimming took off 0 bases at V and 10 bases at J, with 14 bases between the two ends. The CDR3 covers 13 residues. CDR1 and CDR2 (germline): SGHDT, YYEEEE. CDR3 sequence (DNA): TGTGCCAGCAGCTTGGCCGATGGTAGGGGTCAGTACTTC. It encodes CASSLADGRGQYF.

The chain couples TRBV18 to TRBJ2-1; 7 bases match TRBD1. CDR3 length equals 16 residues. With 3 bases clipped from V and 1 base from J, the junction kept 6 bases outside the gene matches. Germline CDR1 KGHSH, CDR2 LQKENI. The CDR3 is CASSPVQGSSYNEQFF. The CDR3 DNA is TGTGCCAGCTCACCCGTACAGGGGAGTTCCTACAATGAGCAGTTCTTC.

CDR3 sequence: CASSREGGNQPQHF. The CDR3 bases are TGTGCCAGTAGTAGGGAAGGGGGCAATCAGCCCCAGCATTTT. This chain uses TRBV19 with TRBJ1-5; possible D gene TRBD1, 5 bases. The V end was cut by 4 bases, the J end by 2 bases, with 9 bases between. This CDR3 spans 14 amino acids. Germline assignment: CDR1 LNHDA and CDR2 SQIVND (reference sequence).

The table lists this clone with a few counts. The chain employs TRBV7-9 and TRBJ1-1; 12 nucleotides line up with TRBD1. The CDR3 has 19 amino acids. Germline-derived CDR1 and CDR2 are SEHNR and FQNEAQ (reference sequence). V lost 5 bases and J lost 4; bases outside the gene matches: 17. This CDR3 reads CASSPGTGGDHVQATEAFF. In DNA, the CDR3 is TGTGCCAGCAGCCCCGGGACAGGGGGCGACCACGTTCAAGCCACTGAAGCTTTCTTT.

V is TRBV15 and J is TRBJ2-3; 7 bases are shared with TRBD2. V lost 0 bases and J lost 6; bases outside the gene matches: 9. The germline V gene has CDR1 LNHNV and CDR2 YYDKDF (reference sequence). The CDR3 runs to 16 residues. The DNA of the CDR3 is TGTGCCACCAGCAGAGATTGGGAAGCGGGGCCGGATACGCAGTATTTT. This sequence encodes CATSRDWEAGPDTQYF.

The chain carries TRBV5-5 and TRBJ2-1, with D unclear. The germline gives CDR1 SGHKS, CDR2 YYEKEE (reference sequence). V dropped 1 base and J dropped 7 bases, with 6 bases sitting between them. The CDR3 extends over 12 amino acids. This CDR3 is CASSLSRNEQFF. CDR3 nucleotide sequence: TGTGCCAGCAGCTTGTCCAGGAATGAGCAGTTCTTC.

In the case of this clone: A junction end diverges from the germline sequence, so it may reflect a read error. The chain employs TRBV7-9 and TRBJ2-3, with 13 nucleotides matching TRBD2. CDR3 length equals 16 residues. Germline loops: CDR1 SEHNR, CDR2 FQNEAQ (reference sequence). For the CDR3, the DNA is TGTGCCAGCAGCTTGGGACTAGCGGGGAGCACAGATACGCGGTATTTT. Translating gives CASSLGLAGSTDTRYF. The full variable domain, completed using reference TRBV7-9 and TRBJ2-3, is DTGVSQNPRHKITKRGQNVTFRCDPISEHNRLYWYRQTLGQGPEFLTYFQNEAQLEKSRLLSDRFSAERPKGSFSTLEIQRTEQGDSAMYLCASSLGLAGSTDTRYFGPGTRLTVL.

This chain connects TRBV2 to TRBJ2-4; the match to TRBD1 covers 7 bases. Germline loops: CDR1 SNHLY, CDR2 FYNNEI. The length of the CDR3 is 15 residues. After removal of 6 bases from V and 3 bases from J, the junction contained 8 bases not matched to a gene. The CDR3 DNA reads TGTGCCAGCAGGACAGGGAGCGCAGGCAAAAACATTCAGTACTTC. Its translation: CASRTGSAGKNIQYF. Full variable domain (remainder filled in from reference TRBV2 and TRBJ2-4): EPEVTQTPSHQVTQMGQEVILRCVPISNHLYFYWYRQILGQKVEFLVSFYNNEISEKSEIFDDQFSVERPDGSNFTLKIRSTKLEDSAMYFCASRTGSAGKNIQYFGAGTRLSVL.

This clone was seen once. The chain links TRBV5-6 to TRBJ2-1; perhaps TRBD2 as D (5 bases). Germline V gene data show CDR1 as SGHDT and CDR2 as YYEEEE. V lost 5 bases to trimming and J lost 2 bases, with 14 bases between them. This CDR3 region has 15 residues. CDR3 nucleotides: TGTGCCAGCAGGCGTCGGAGGTCCGCCTACAATGAGCAGTTCTTC. Amino acid sequence: CASRRRRSAYNEQFF.